This T cell receptor (beta chain) was sequenced for a study of CD8 T cells in Susac syndrome. Random hexamers served to reverse transcribe roughly 0.45 to 1 ug RNA. Across 54 Vbeta and 13 Jbeta, TCR beta CDR3 was amplified with immunoSEQ multiplex PCR. TCRdb re-derived calls from the immunoSEQ multiplex PCR reads in MiXCR, one entry per CDR3 protein. The sample has about 140,000 distinct CDR3 sequences, about 95% seen once. CD8+ and CD4+ blood T cells underwent TCR beta sequencing. This CDR3 has 14 residues. Germline values: CDR1 SGHRS, CDR2 YFSETQ. The ends were cut back, 4 bases at V and 5 bases at J, with 15 bases in the middle.

This chain uses TRBV5-1 with TRBJ2-5; D not resolved. The sample comprised CD4+ T cells from PBMCs. This clonotype was obtained from a human donor with multiple sclerosis. Written as DNA, the CDR3 is TGCGCCAGCAGCCTTGTCGTCCTGGCGGAGACCCAGTACTTC. This encodes CASSLVVLAETQYF.